The sequence of this TCR beta chain was determined in a study of blood T cell repertoires in COVID-19. Libraries were prepared by immunoSEQ multiplex PCR; TCRdb keeps only in-frame clonotypes and omits some of them. The sample shows around 250,000 clones, about 83% of them seen only once. The CDR3 extends over 17 amino acids. V shed 0 bases and J shed 4 bases, with 17 bases lying between them. Germline CDR1 reads LGHNA; CDR2 reads YSLEER. This sequence originates from a woman aged 50 to 65 who had recovered from COVID-19. This chain connects TRBV4-3 to TRBJ2-3; D call uncertain. The sequenced material came from PBMCs or T cells enriched from blood (not recorded which). The CDR3 coding sequence is TGCGCCAGCAGCCAAGATTGGGTGGCTAGAAATCCAGATACGCAGTATTTT. It translates to CASSQDWVARNPDTQYF.